A single sample is the source of the 21 T cell receptor beta chains below, sequenced in a study of breast tumors, draining lymph nodes, adjacent tissues. TCRdb called the multiplex PCR reads again in MiXCR, with one record for every CDR3 protein. The table shows about 46,000 distinct CDR3 sequences, with under 30% occurring only once. Sequenced sample: breast tumor tissue. Receptors originate from a female donor with breast cancer. Some clones in this sample may be carry-over from other donors' samples.

V usage is TRBV20-1 and J usage is TRBJ2-1; 13 nucleotides agree with TRBD2. CDR3 length equals 14 residues. V trimming: 0 bases; J trimming: 13 bases; junction bases outside the gene matches: 6. Germline CDR1 reads DFQATT; CDR2 reads SNEGSKA (reference sequence). CDR3 sequence reads: CSAREGLAGAPQFF. The CDR3 DNA reads TGCAGTGCTAGAGAAGGACTAGCGGGGGCCCCTCAGTTCTTC.

This clonotype appeared many times. V and J are TRBV27 and TRBJ1-2; D call uncertain. Germline V gives CDR1 MNHEY, CDR2 SMNVEV (reference sequence). CDR3 length: 13 amino acids. Trimming left V 2 bases short and J 2 bases short, with 6 bases between. CDR3 amino acids: CASSLRPNYGYTF. CDR3 coding DNA: TGTGCCAGCAGTTTACGACCGAACTATGGCTACACCTTC.

This clonotype was observed at least ten times. The chain uses TRBV28 and TRBJ2-1; D may match TRBD1 or TRBD2 (5 bases each). The CDR3 length is 15 residues. V shed 3 bases and J shed 6 bases, with 15 bases lying between them. From germline, CDR1 is MDHEN and CDR2 SYDVKM. The CDR3 DNA is TGTGCCAGCAGTTTTATCCCAGGGAGAGGCAATGAGCAGTTCTTC. The encoded protein is CASSFIPGRGNEQFF.

Notes on this clonotype: A much larger clone is a single base away; this may be a read error. Because the CDR3 is missing its conserved closing phenylalanine or tryptophan, this is likely a read error. V and J are TRBV10-1 and TRBJ2-1; no firm D call. The V end was cut by 4 bases, the J end by 9 bases, with 7 bases between. The CDR3 is 11 residues long. Germline V gene lookup returns CDR1 WNHNN and CDR2 SYGVQD (reference sequence). CDR3 amino acids: CASSADGEQFL. The CDR3 DNA reads as TGCGCCAGCAGTGCGGATGGTGAGCAGTTCCTC.

At least ten counts were recorded for this clonotype. The chain links TRBV9 to TRBJ1-3; no reliable D call. The length of the CDR3 is 14 residues. CDR1 SGDLS and CDR2 YYNGEE come from the germline V gene. V was shortened by 0 bases and J by 4 bases, with 8 bases between the two germline ends. The CDR3 DNA reads TGTGCCAGCAGCGTAGAGTGGCAGGGAAACACCATATATTTT. Translating it yields CASSVEWQGNTIYF.

Comments on this clonotype: A read error may explain this, as a much larger clone is one base away. The CDR3 ends on some other residue instead of the conserved phenylalanine or tryptophan, so this is likely a read error. The DNA of the CDR3 is TGTGCCAGCAGCCCCAGCCAAGCGGGACGGCTACAAGAGACCCAGTACCTC. Translated: CASSPSQAGRLQETQYL. The rearrangement uses TRBV3-1 and TRBJ2-5; 7 bases map to TRBD2. The CDR3 sequence is 17 residues long. Trimming took 4 bases from V and 2 from J; bases not matched to a gene: 13. Germline V lookup: CDR1 LGHDT, CDR2 YNNKEL (reference sequence).

This clonotype was seen many times. CDR3 sequence: CASSWRGLTGETQYF. The CDR3 region has the DNA TGTGCCAGCAGTTGGAGGGGGCTGACGGGAGAGACCCAGTACTTC. This chain links TRBV12-3 or TRBV12-4 with TRBJ2-5; D possibly corresponds to TRBD1 (7 bases). V lost 4 bases and J 4 bases, leaving 16 bases between the germline ends. This CDR3 region has 15 residues.

Many counts were recorded for this clonotype. The CDR3 DNA reads as TGTGCCAGCAGTTACGCAGGGAGGAATTCACCCCTCCACTTT. It encodes CASSYAGRNSPLHF. The chain is built from TRBV6-6 and TRBJ1-6; tentatively, D is TRBD1 (5 bases). V lost 2 bases and J 7 bases, leaving 9 bases between the germline ends. This CDR3 has 14 amino acids. The germline V gene has CDR1 MNHNY and CDR2 SVGAGI (reference sequence).

Concerning this clonotype itself: This may arise from a read error, as a much more abundant clone is one base away. The chain links TRBV5-1 to TRBJ2-2; 12 nucleotides match TRBD2. The CDR3 runs to 15 residues. Germline V gene lookup returns CDR1 SGHRS and CDR2 YFSETQ. V lost 3 bases to trimming and J lost 6 bases; unmatched junction nucleotides: 3. The CDR3 reads CASSSSGGVSGELFF. The CDR3 region has the DNA TGCGCCAGCAGCTCTAGCGGGGGGGTGTCCGGGGAGCTGTTTTTT.

There are many counts of this clonotype. The chain uses TRBV7-3 and TRBJ2-1; TRBD2 matches 9 bases. V shed 0 bases and J 5 bases; nucleotides not matched to a gene: 2. Germline CDR1 and CDR2: SGHTA and FQGTGA. The length of the CDR3 is 15 residues. In DNA form, the CDR3 reads TGTGCCAGCAGCTTAACGCCTAGCGGGGACAATGAGCAGTTCTTC. It encodes CASSLTPSGDNEQFF.

This clonotype was detected many times. V is TRBV9 and J is TRBJ2-1; D not resolved. Germline-derived CDR1 and CDR2 are SGDLS and YYNGEE. Deletions cut 5 bases from V and 5 bases from J, with 11 bases between. CDR3 length equals 13 residues. The CDR3 DNA reads as TGTGCCAGCAGTGATATGGGCCACAATGAGCAGTTCTTC. Protein product: CASSDMGHNEQFF.

The rearrangement uses TRBV15 and TRBJ2-1; 8 nucleotides align to TRBD2. V dropped 0 bases and J dropped 7; count of bases not matched to a gene: 14. The germline gives CDR1 LNHNV, CDR2 YYDKDF (reference sequence). This CDR3 has 18 residues. The CDR3 coding sequence is TGTGCCACCAGCAGAGATTACCCGGGGGATAGCGGGACTAATGAGCAGTTCTTC. It specifies CATSRDYPGDSGTNEQFF.

The sample holds many counts of this clonotype. This chain uses TRBV7-9 with TRBJ2-1, with D perhaps TRBD2 (7 bases). The germline V gene encodes CDR1 SEHNR and CDR2 FQNEAQ (reference sequence). The CDR3 loop spans 17 amino acids. V lost 5 bases, J lost 6 bases, and 23 bases lay in between. The CDR3 here is CASSHHVGGLSSNEQFF. The CDR3 region has the DNA TGTGCCAGCAGCCACCACGTCGGGGGGCTCAGTTCCAATGAGCAGTTCTTC. The full variable domain, with the rest looked up from reference TRBV7-9 and TRBJ2-1, is DTGVSQNPRHKITKRGQNVTFRCDPISEHNRLYWYRQTLGQGPEFLTYFQNEAQLEKSRLLSDRFSAERPKGSFSTLEIQRTEQGDSAMYLCASSHHVGGLSSNEQFFGPGTRLTVL.

This clonotype occurred many times. The chain combines TRBV5-1 with TRBJ2-6; no reliable D call. This CDR3 spans 14 amino acids. The ends were cut back, 2 bases at V and 2 bases at J, with 5 bases in the middle. CDR1 SGHRS and CDR2 YFSETQ come from the germline V gene. The CDR3 region has the DNA TGCGCCAGCAGCTTTATCGCTGGGGCCAACGTCCTGACTTTC. This gives the protein CASSFIAGANVLTF.

This clonotype is labeled as medium-sized. This rearrangement joins TRBV7-3 to TRBJ2-1, with D possibly matching TRBD2 (5 bases). This CDR3 region has 15 residues. V was trimmed by 5 bases and J by 5 bases, leaving 16 bases between them. Looked up from germline, CDR1 is SGHTA and CDR2 is FQGTGA. Here the CDR3 reads CASSIQLGEHNEQFF. For the CDR3, the DNA is TGTGCCAGCAGCATTCAGCTCGGGGAGCACAATGAGCAGTTCTTC.

This clonotype was seen many times. The chain joins TRBV11-2 to TRBJ2-7, with TRBD1 as a possible D gene (5 bases). Germline assignment: CDR1 SGHAT and CDR2 FQNNGV. Trimming left V 5 bases short and J 4 bases short, with 18 bases between. The CDR3 runs to 15 residues. CDR3 in DNA: TGTGCCAGCAGCCCGGCAACCCACAGGACGTACGAGCAGTACTTC. It specifies CASSPATHRTYEQYF.

The chain has TRBV12-3 or TRBV12-4 and TRBJ2-7; unclear D gene. This CDR3 comprises 14 residues. V was clipped by 7 bases and J by 2 bases, with 15 bases between them. The CDR3 DNA follows: TGTGCCAGCAAACAATATAACGGAGCCTACGAGCAGTACTTC. It encodes CASKQYNGAYEQYF.

Ten or more counts support this clonotype. Written as DNA, the CDR3 is TGTGCCAGCAGTTACGGGTACAATGAGCAGTTCTTC. Residues: CASSYGYNEQFF. The chain couples TRBV6-5 to TRBJ2-1; D gene unclear. CDR3 length equals 12 residues. The V and J ends lost 2 bases and 4 bases respectively, with 3 bases between them. Germline V lookup: CDR1 MNHEY, CDR2 SVGAGI.

The V call is TRBV6-2 or TRBV6-3, the J call TRBJ2-7, with TRBD1 matching over 9 bases. The CDR3 has 16 residues. The V gene's germline CDR1 is MNHEY and CDR2 SVGEGT. V gave up 7 bases and J gave up 2 bases; unmatched junction bases: 12. CDR3 bases: TGTGCCAGCACCGATACAGGGGGCTCGAAGACCTACGAGCAGTACTTC. This encodes CASTDTGGSKTYEQYF.

This clonotype was observed many times. The chain links TRBV9 to TRBJ2-1, with 12 bases aligning to TRBD2. V dropped 4 bases and J dropped 4; count of bases not matched to a gene: 18. The germline V gene encodes CDR1 SGDLS and CDR2 YYNGEE. The CDR3 loop spans 20 amino acids. CDR3 in DNA: TGTGCCAGCAGCACCCCCCAGGGGGATGAGGGGACTAGCGGGTACAATGAGCAGTTCTTC. Encoded protein: CASSTPQGDEGTSGYNEQFF. The full variable domain, completed using reference TRBV9 and TRBJ2-1, is DSGVTQTPKHLITATGQRVTLRCSPRSGDLSVYWYQQSLDQGLQFLIQYYNGEERAKGNILERFSAQQFPDLHSELNLSSLELGDSALYFCASSTPQGDEGTSGYNEQFFGPGTRLTVL.

This clonotype was observed a single time. The junction departs from the called germline gene at one end, perhaps through a read error. The chain is built from TRBV4-1 and TRBJ2-2; D may match TRBD1 or TRBD2 (6 bases each). CDR1 and CDR2 (germline): MGHRA, YSYEKL. The CDR3 runs to 14 residues. Here the CDR3 reads CASSQGGDTGELSF. The CDR3 DNA follows: TGCGCCAGCAGCCAAGGGGGGGACACCGGGGAGCTGTCTTTT.